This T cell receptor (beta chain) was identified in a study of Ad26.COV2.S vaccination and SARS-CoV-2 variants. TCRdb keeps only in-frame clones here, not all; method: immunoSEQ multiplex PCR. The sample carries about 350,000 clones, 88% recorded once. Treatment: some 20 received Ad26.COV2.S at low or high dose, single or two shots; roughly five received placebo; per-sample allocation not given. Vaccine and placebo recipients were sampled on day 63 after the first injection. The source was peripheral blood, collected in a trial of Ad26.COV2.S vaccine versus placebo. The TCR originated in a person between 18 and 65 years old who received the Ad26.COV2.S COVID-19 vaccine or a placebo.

In nucleotides, the CDR3 is TGTGCCAGCAGCCAGAACAGGGCGGATCAGCCCCAGCATTTT. Protein product: CASSQNRADQPQHF. The chain uses TRBV7-9 and TRBJ1-5, with D perhaps matching TRBD1 (6 bases). The germline V gene has CDR1 SEHNR and CDR2 FQNEAQ (reference sequence). V was clipped by 5 bases and J by 5 bases, with 13 bases between them. The CDR3 spans 14 residues. The variable domain in full, completed from reference TRBV7-9 and TRBJ1-5, reads DTGVSQNPRHKITKRGQNVTFRCDPISEHNRLYWYRQTLGQGPEFLTYFQNEAQLEKSRLLSDRFSAERPKGSFSTLEIQRTEQGDSAMYLCASSQNRADQPQHFGDGTRLSIL.